This T cell receptor (beta chain) was recovered during a study of blood T cells in healthy people across ages. V shed 4 bases and J 1 base; nucleotides not matched to a gene: 4. The germline CDR1 and CDR2 sequences are DFQATT and SNEGSKA (reference sequence). CDR3 size: 15 residues. Ten or more counts support this clonotype. Drawing of peripheral blood yielded ten milliliters from each donor. With each sample, at least 5 micrograms of total RNA were extracted. A second PCR, run for about 7 to 11 cycles, used a sample-barcoded 5' primer plus a J-beta primer mix. All cDNA molecules were each tagged by a template-switch adaptor with 12 random nucleotides. The study obtained at least 3 million CDR3-containing paired-end reads from every sample. TCRdb independently ran MiXCR on the 5' RACE reads; one entry per CDR3 protein. The repertoire holds approximately 690,000 distinct CDR3 sequences, with roughly 43% as singletons.

The chain is built from TRBV20-1 and TRBJ1-4; 9 bases line up with TRBD1. The clonotype originates from a man older than 75 in good health. Specimen: blood. The CDR3, as DNA: TGCAGTGCTACTCACAGGGGGCTAACTAATGAAAAACTGTTTTTT. This translates into CSATHRGLTNEKLFF.